These 30 T cell receptor beta chains share one sample of origin, sequenced in a study of blood T cells in healthy people across ages. A second PCR of 7 to 11 cycles used a sample-barcoded 5' primer and a J-beta primer mix. From the 5' RACE reads, TCRdb called clonotypes with MiXCR, one entry per CDR3 protein. The table has approximately 1,700,000 distinct CDR3 sequences, about 39% seen once. The sample was blood. Source of these receptors: a human donor in good health.

This clonotype has more than one count but fewer than ten. The chain links TRBV18 to TRBJ2-1; the D is unclear. This CDR3 has 16 amino acids. Trimming removed 6 bases from V and 4 bases from J, with 19 bases in between. Germline V lookup: CDR1 KGHSH, CDR2 LQKENI. Written as DNA, the CDR3 is TGTGCCAGCTCCGTTGAAAGACCTCCATTTTACAATGAGCAGTTCTTC. Translation gives CASSVERPPFYNEQFF.

The chain has TRBV6-5 and TRBJ2-1; D is uncertain. The germline gives CDR1 MNHEY, CDR2 SVGAGI. This CDR3 region has 13 residues. Deletions cut 0 bases from V and 7 bases from J, with 7 bases between. The CDR3 spells CASSYSSVNEQFF. The CDR3 DNA reads TGTGCCAGCAGTTACTCGAGTGTAAATGAGCAGTTCTTC.

This chain connects TRBV2 to TRBJ1-6; the D is unclear. CDR3 size: 13 residues. The V and J ends lost 10 bases and 8 bases respectively, with 15 bases between them. Germline values: CDR1 SNHLY, CDR2 FYNNEI. The CDR3 is CAIAPRSDSPLHF. The CDR3 DNA sequence: TGTGCCATCGCCCCGAGAAGCGATTCACCCCTCCACTTT. The variable domain in full, completed from reference TRBV2 and TRBJ1-6, reads EPEVTQTPSHQVTQMGQEVILRCVPISNHLYFYWYRQILGQKVEFLVSFYNNEISEKSEIFDDQFSVERPDGSNFTLKIRSTKLEDSAMYFCAIAPRSDSPLHFGNGTRLTVT.

The rearrangement uses TRBV2 and TRBJ2-3; D might be TRBD1 (6 bases). The V and J ends lost 5 bases and 3 bases respectively, with 15 bases between them. The germline gives CDR1 SNHLY, CDR2 FYNNEI. CDR3 length equals 15 residues. CDR3 DNA sequence: TGTGCCAGCAGTCGGTGGGGACAAGGTACAGATACGCAGTATTTT. The encoded protein is CASSRWGQGTDTQYF.

A few counts support this clonotype. V gene TRBV12-3 or TRBV12-4 combines with J gene TRBJ1-2; D is ambiguous. V lost 4 bases and J 6 bases, leaving 6 bases between the germline ends. The CDR3 consists of 11 residues. CDR3 sequence reads: CASSSTDGYTF. DNA of the CDR3: TGTGCCAGCAGTTCAACAGATGGCTACACCTTC.

The V and J genes are TRBV20-1 and TRBJ1-3; tentative D call: TRBD1 (5 bases). Per germline, CDR1 DFQATT and CDR2 SNEGSKA (reference sequence). With 3 bases removed from V and 4 bases from J, the gap between germline ends came to 10 bases. The CDR3 spans 13 residues. Here the CDR3 DNA reads TGCAGTGCTAGGAGGGGTGGAGGAAACACCATATATTTT. It translates to CSARRGGGNTIYF.

The chain uses TRBV6-5 and TRBJ1-2; TRBD1 matches at 8 bases. Germline V gene data show CDR1 as MNHEY and CDR2 as SVGAGI. This CDR3 region has 15 residues. Trimming at V came to 2 bases and at J to 6 bases, leaving 8 bases not matched to a gene. In DNA form, the CDR3 reads TGTGCCAGCAGTTACGACAGGGGTGGTCTAAATGGCTACACCTTC. This sequence encodes CASSYDRGGLNGYTF.

The CDR3 here is CSAATGGLNTGELFF. DNA of the CDR3: TGCAGTGCTGCCACAGGGGGCCTAAACACCGGGGAGCTGTTTTTT. The chain couples TRBV20-1 to TRBJ2-2; 9 positions agree with TRBD1. The CDR3 runs 15 residues. The J segment lost 2 bases and the V segment lost 5 bases, leaving 6 bases of the junction unmatched. The germline V gene encodes CDR1 DFQATT and CDR2 SNEGSKA (reference sequence).

On this clonotype itself: Since a much larger clone is just one base distant, this may be a read error. The chain joins TRBV28 to TRBJ2-5; no clear D gene. Germline loops: CDR1 MDHEN, CDR2 SYDVKM. The CDR3 length is 13 residues. Trimming removed 7 bases at V and 0 bases at J, with 9 bases between. CDR3 in DNA: TGTGCCAGCACCCCTCCGTACCAAGAGACCCAGTACTTC. Translated, it gives CASTPPYQETQYF.

J is TRBJ1-2 and V is TRBV12-5; 7 bases fit TRBD1. This CDR3 has 18 residues. V lost 8 bases to trimming and J lost 6 bases; unmatched junction nucleotides: 24. Germline CDR1 and CDR2: LGHNT and FRNRAP. The CDR3 bases are TGTGCTAGTAGAGGTACGGACAGGCCAAGACCGGCCCTGGATGGCTACACCTTC. Its protein product is CASRGTDRPRPALDGYTF.

The J gene is TRBJ2-1, the V gene TRBV5-1; 7 bases agree with TRBD1. V dropped 0 bases and J dropped 4; count of bases not matched to a gene: 4. Germline-derived CDR1 and CDR2 are SGHRS and YFSETQ. There are 15 residues in the CDR3. The CDR3 reads CASSLEGTEYNEQFF. CDR3 in DNA: TGCGCCAGCAGCTTGGAAGGGACAGAGTACAATGAGCAGTTCTTC.

This chain links TRBV5-1 with TRBJ2-5; unclear D gene. The J call is doubtful: the DNA matches TRBJ2-7 better. CDR3 length: 12 residues. Germline V CDR1 and CDR2: SGHRS, YFSETQ. In DNA form, the CDR3 reads TGCGCCAGCAGCCCCGAATCCCGCGAGCAGTACTTC. Protein sequence: CASSPESREQYF.

The CDR3 loop is CASSPDRSAEYEQYF. CDR3 nucleotides: TGTGCCAGCAGTCCCGACAGGTCAGCCGAGTACGAGCAGTACTTC. The rearrangement links TRBV7-2 to TRBJ2-7; the D gene is possibly TRBD1 (6 bases). Trimming took off 6 bases at V and 4 bases at J, with 19 bases between the two ends. The CDR3 has 15 amino acids. Germline V gene sequence: CDR1 SGHTA, CDR2 FQGNSA.

This chain joins TRBV6-5 and TRBJ1-2; D might be TRBD1 (6 bases). CDR1 is MNHEY, CDR2 SVGAGI, per germline. The CDR3 runs to 13 residues. The germline V and J ends were trimmed by 6 bases and 6 bases, with 14 bases remaining between them. CDR3 in DNA: TGTGCCAGCAGCGTAGACAGGCGAGATGGCTACACCTTC. Residues: CASSVDRRDGYTF.

This rearrangement joins TRBV12-3 or TRBV12-4 to TRBJ1-2; unclear D gene. This CDR3 has 13 amino acids. Trimming cost V 3 bases and J 4 bases, with 9 bases left between them. CDR3 residues: CASSLAASYGYTF. CDR3 nucleotides: TGTGCCAGCAGTTTGGCGGCAAGCTATGGCTACACCTTC.

This clonotype was seen more than once but under ten times. The chain joins TRBV6-2 or TRBV6-3 to TRBJ1-2; the D is unclear. The CDR3 loop spans 13 amino acids. With 8 bases removed from V and 0 bases from J, the gap between germline ends came to 10 bases. Per the germline V gene, CDR1 is MNHEY and CDR2 is SVGEGT. The CDR3 coding sequence is TGTGCCAGCGGGAGCGGAACTAACTATGGCTACACCTTC. As protein: CASGSGTNYGYTF.

J is TRBJ2-1 and V is TRBV5-6; D not certain. The CDR3 is 14 amino acids. V was trimmed by 4 bases and J by 8 bases, leaving 16 bases between them. CDR1 is SGHDT, CDR2 YYEEEE, per germline. CDR3 amino acids: CASSPGLSRDEQFF. The DNA of the CDR3 is TGTGCCAGCAGCCCGGGCCTGAGCCGGGATGAGCAGTTCTTC.

This clonotype was recorded a few times. The chain employs TRBV20-1 and TRBJ2-5, with 12 bases aligning to TRBD1. The length of the CDR3 is 14 residues. Looked up from germline, CDR1 is DFQATT and CDR2 is SNEGSKA (reference sequence). The V segment lost 6 bases and the J segment 3 bases; nucleotides outside the gene matches: 5. CDR3 DNA sequence: TGCAGTGCCCCGGGACAGGGGGCAGAAGAGACCCAGTACTTC. This codes for CSAPGQGAEETQYF.

CDR3 protein: CASSYRMSSRAFF. The DNA of the CDR3 is TGTGCCAGCAGTTACCGGATGAGTTCGAGGGCTTTCTTT. The rearrangement links TRBV6-2 or TRBV6-3 to TRBJ1-1; D not resolved. V was cut by 2 bases and J by 11 bases, with 15 bases left in between. The germline gives CDR1 MNHEY, CDR2 SVGEGT. The CDR3 runs to 13 residues.

This clonotype was recorded only once. The rearrangement uses TRBV6-6 and TRBJ1-1, with TRBD1 identical over 7 bases. Germline V gene data show CDR1 as MNHNY and CDR2 as SVGAGI (reference sequence). The CDR3 is made up of 15 amino acids. V was pared by 6 bases and J by 6 bases, with 13 bases of the junction left unmatched. The CDR3: CASRPSGGAGSEAFF. The CDR3 region has the DNA TGTGCCAGCAGGCCCTCAGGGGGGGCAGGGTCTGAAGCTTTCTTT.

The chain carries TRBV6-5 and TRBJ2-5; D is undetermined. The CDR3 is 15 residues long. V shed 5 bases and J shed 7 bases, with 20 bases lying between them. CDR1 is MNHEY, CDR2 SVGAGI, per germline. In DNA form, the CDR3 reads TGTGCCAGCAGTCCCCTTCTCCTTTCTGGCGGGACCCAGTACTTC. Protein product: CASSPLLLSGGTQYF.

This chain connects TRBV6-6 to TRBJ1-1; possibly TRBD1 for D (5 bases). V shed 6 bases and J shed 0 bases, with 14 bases lying between them. Germline loops: CDR1 MNHNY, CDR2 SVGAGI (reference sequence). The CDR3 runs 15 residues. CDR3 region: CASSLVDSMNTEAFF. The CDR3 DNA reads TGTGCCAGCAGCCTCGTCGACAGCATGAACACTGAAGCTTTCTTT.

This rearrangement joins TRBV19 to TRBJ1-6, with D possibly being TRBD1 (5 bases). The length of the CDR3 is 14 residues. V was pared by 9 bases and J by 10 bases, with 19 bases between. The germline V gene encodes CDR1 LNHDA and CDR2 SQIVND (reference sequence). CDR3 residues: CASRFTGEKSPLHF. Here the CDR3 DNA reads TGTGCCAGCCGGTTTACAGGAGAGAAGTCACCCCTCCACTTT. Looking up the rest from reference TRBV19 and TRBJ1-6 gives the full variable domain: DGGITQSPKYLFRKEGQNVTLSCEQNLNHDAMYWYRQDPGQGLRLIYYSQIVNDFQKGDIAEGYSVSREKKESFPLTVTSAQKNPTAFYLCASRFTGEKSPLHFGNGTRLTVT.

This clonotype was detected a few times. J is TRBJ1-4 and V is TRBV25-1; D is uncertain. Trimming left V 3 bases short and J 0 bases short, with 8 bases between. Per the germline V gene, CDR1 is MGHDK and CDR2 is SYGVNS. This CDR3 region has 15 residues. The CDR3 DNA reads as TGTGCCAGCAGTGAGCATGATGCAACTAATGAAAAACTGTTTTTT. Amino acids: CASSEHDATNEKLFF. The full variable domain, rest sourced from reference TRBV25-1 and TRBJ1-4, is EADIYQTPRYLVIGTGKKITLECSQTMGHDKMYWYQQDPGMELHLIHYSYGVNSTEKGDLSSESTVSRIRTEHFPLTLESARPSHTSQYLCASSEHDATNEKLFFGSGTQLSVL.

The chain employs TRBV7-8 and TRBJ1-1; D unresolved. Germline CDR1 reads SGHVS; CDR2 reads FQNEAQ. Trimming stripped 2 bases from V and 5 bases from J, with 12 bases between. This CDR3 contains 14 residues. CDR3 DNA: TGTGCCAGCAGCTTACACGGTCCGGGGACTGAAGCTTTCTTT. Translating it yields CASSLHGPGTEAFF.

This clonotype turned up a few times. The chain has TRBV27 and TRBJ2-1; D is perhaps TRBD1 or TRBD2 (6 bases each). V was clipped by 5 bases and J by 7 bases, with 18 bases between them. The CDR3 consists of 15 residues. Germline-derived CDR1 and CDR2 are MNHEY and SMNVEV (reference sequence). The CDR3 region has the DNA TGTGCCAGCAGTCCCCGGGTCAGGGGAGGTAATGAGCAGTTCTTC. Residues: CASSPRVRGGNEQFF.

This clonotype has just a few counts. The chain recombines TRBV6-1 with TRBJ1-2; D is possibly TRBD1 (5 bases). CDR1 and CDR2 from the germline V gene are MNHNS and SASEGT. The V end lost 5 bases, the J end lost 3 bases, and 13 bases lay between the germline ends. The CDR3 runs 14 residues. Here the CDR3 reads CASSRDGFYYGYTF. CDR3 DNA: TGTGCCAGCAGTAGGGACGGATTTTACTATGGCTACACCTTC.

The J gene is TRBJ2-3, the V gene TRBV11-3; D call uncertain. The V end was cut by 7 bases, the J end by 12 bases, with 14 bases between. CDR3 length: 11 residues. CDR1 is SGHNT and CDR2 is YENEEA in the germline V gene. The CDR3 protein is CASTPGGPQYF. CDR3 coding DNA: TGTGCCAGCACCCCCGGTGGGCCCCAGTATTTT.

This clonotype was picked up a small number of times. The V gene is TRBV19, the J gene TRBJ1-6; D gene ambiguous. The V end lost 4 bases, the J end lost 8 bases, and 9 bases lay between the germline ends. Germline values: CDR1 LNHDA, CDR2 SQIVND (reference sequence). The CDR3 contains 13 residues. The chain's CDR3 is CASSNKKDSPLHF. The CDR3 nucleotides read TGTGCCAGTAGTAATAAGAAGGATTCACCCCTCCACTTT.

A word on this clonotype: This may come from a read error, since a much larger clone is one base off. V gene TRBV29-1 combines with J gene TRBJ2-3, with D perhaps matching TRBD2 (5 bases). The germline gives CDR1 SQVTM, CDR2 ANQGSEA. V lost 4 bases, J lost 10 bases, and 15 bases lay in between. The CDR3 contains 12 residues. This CDR3 reads CSVAASGDAQYF. In DNA form, the CDR3 reads TGCAGCGTTGCTGCGTCCGGGGATGCGCAGTATTTT.